One and the same sample provided the 21 T cell receptor beta chains below, sequenced in a study of blood T cell repertoires in COVID-19. The data were produced by immunoSEQ multiplex PCR, yet TCRdb's version contains in-frame clones alone and is incomplete. The sample lists around 140,000 clones, about nine tenths occurring once. Sequences were obtained from peripheral blood. Receptor source: a man aged 45-65 years with active COVID-19.

CDR3 DNA sequence: TGTGCCAACGGGGGTAATTCCTACGAGCAGTACTTC. Encoded protein: CANGGNSYEQYF. The gene calls are TRBV2 and TRBJ2-7; tentatively, D is TRBD2 (6 bases). From germline, CDR1 is SNHLY and CDR2 FYNNEI. Trimming removed 10 bases at V and 1 base at J, with 11 bases between. This CDR3 contains 12 residues.

This chain uses TRBV27 with TRBJ2-5; 12 bases align to TRBD1. The V and J ends lost 6 bases and 4 bases, in that order; junction bases with no gene match: 6. This CDR3 comprises 15 residues. Looked up from germline, CDR1 is MNHEY and CDR2 is SMNVEV (reference sequence). As DNA, the CDR3 is TGTGCCAGCAGGGACCGGGACAGGGGGCGAGAGACCCAGTACTTC. Its protein product is CASRDRDRGRETQYF.

The chain has TRBV7-9 and TRBJ2-2; weak D call: TRBD2 (5 bases). The CDR3 is 15 amino acids. Germline V CDR1 and CDR2: SEHNR, FQNEAQ (reference sequence). V lost 3 bases, J lost 1 base, and 9 bases lay in between. The CDR3 spells CASSFTGVNTGELFF. DNA for the CDR3: TGTGCCAGCAGCTTTACCGGGGTGAACACCGGGGAGCTGTTTTTT.

This clone was observed once. The chain combines TRBV19 with TRBJ1-2; D perhaps matches TRBD1 (6 bases). V lost 7 bases and J 5 bases, leaving 17 bases between the germline ends. The V gene's germline CDR1 is LNHDA and CDR2 SQIVND (reference sequence). The CDR3 extends over 14 amino acids. CDR3: CASTLRGAGYGYTF. The CDR3 DNA is TGTGCCAGTACTCTACGGGGGGCAGGGTATGGCTACACCTTC.

J is TRBJ1-5 and V is TRBV19; TRBD1 aligns across 7 bases. The CDR3 has 16 residues. With 6 bases clipped from V and 0 bases from J, the junction kept 8 bases outside the gene matches. Germline loops: CDR1 LNHDA, CDR2 SQIVND (reference sequence). CDR3 region: CASSDINRGSNQPQHF. The CDR3 DNA reads as TGTGCCAGTAGCGATATCAACAGGGGTAGCAATCAGCCCCAGCATTTT.

The V and J genes are TRBV29-1 and TRBJ1-2; 8 positions match TRBD1. CDR1 and CDR2 from the germline V gene are SQVTM and ANQGSEA. CDR3 length: 15 amino acids. Trimming removed 6 bases from V and 4 bases from J; junction bases left unmatched: 13. The CDR3 protein is CSVDSQGASSYGYTF. CDR3 DNA sequence: TGCAGCGTGGACTCGCAGGGGGCGAGTTCCTATGGCTACACCTTC.

The chain recombines TRBV30 with TRBJ1-5; 10 nucleotides match TRBD1. Germline V gene sequence: CDR1 GTSNPN, CDR2 SVGIG (reference sequence). V lost 0 bases, J lost 7 bases, and 9 bases stayed unmatched. The CDR3 totals 16 residues. The CDR3 is CAWSVNRDRGDQPQHF. The CDR3 nucleotides are TGTGCCTGGAGTGTTAACCGGGACAGGGGCGACCAGCCCCAGCATTTT.

This chain joins TRBV9 and TRBJ1-1; D unclear. V was cut by 0 bases and J by 1 base, with 10 bases left in between. Germline V CDR1 and CDR2: SGDLS, YYNGEE. The CDR3 is 15 residues long. Here the CDR3 reads CASSVVEDSNTEAFF. CDR3 in DNA: TGTGCCAGCAGCGTAGTGGAGGATTCGAACACTGAAGCTTTCTTT.

The chain has TRBV5-1 and TRBJ2-1, with 8 bases lining up with TRBD2. V was pared by 3 bases and J by 7 bases, with 12 bases of the junction left unmatched. CDR3 size: 16 residues. Looked up from germline, CDR1 is SGHRS and CDR2 is YFSETQ. The CDR3: CASSSRVAGGQNEQFF. CDR3 in DNA: TGCGCCAGCAGCTCTCGGGTGGCGGGGGGCCAAAATGAGCAGTTCTTC.

V gene TRBV11-2 combines with J gene TRBJ1-2; 9 bases agree with TRBD1. Unmatched junction bases numbered 11, after V lost 4 bases and J lost 5 bases. The CDR3 has 16 residues. The germline CDR1 and CDR2 sequences are SGHAT and FQNNGV. As DNA, the CDR3 is TGTGCCAGCAGCTCGCTACGCGGGACAGGGCCATATGGCTACACCTTC. Amino acids: CASSSLRGTGPYGYTF.

The rearrangement uses TRBV7-2 and TRBJ1-1, with 9 nucleotides matching TRBD1. V was clipped by 6 bases and J by 0 bases; unmatched bases: 2. The CDR3 spans 14 residues. Germline V gene sequence: CDR1 SGHTA, CDR2 FQGNSA. As DNA, the CDR3 is TGTGCCAGCAGAAGGGACAGGGTGAACACTGAAGCTTTCTTT. Its translation: CASRRDRVNTEAFF.

The gene calls are TRBV9 and TRBJ2-3; tentatively, D is TRBD2 (7 bases). Trimming removed 0 bases at V and 4 bases at J, with 18 bases between. The CDR3 covers 17 residues. Germline-derived CDR1 and CDR2 are SGDLS and YYNGEE. CDR3 nucleotides: TGTGCCAGCAGCGTAGAAATGAGGGGGGGCAGGTCAGATACGCAGTATTTT. The encoded protein is CASSVEMRGGRSDTQYF.

The chain carries TRBV6-1 and TRBJ1-2; D ambiguous. Trimming removed 0 bases from V and 5 bases from J, with 10 bases in between. Germline values: CDR1 MNHNS, CDR2 SASEGT. The CDR3 has 14 residues. The CDR3 nucleotides read TGTGCCAGCAGTGAAGCTCGAGTCGGGTATGGCTACACCTTC. It specifies CASSEARVGYGYTF.

The chain carries TRBV6-2 or TRBV6-3 and TRBJ1-5; 9 bases fit TRBD1. Germline V CDR1 and CDR2: MNHEY, SVGEGT. CDR3 length: 15 residues. V trimming: 7 bases; J trimming: 6 bases; junction bases outside the gene matches: 10. CDR3 sequence (DNA): TGTGCCAGCACCCCCCCCGGGACAGGGTCTCAGCCCCAGCATTTT. Amino acid sequence: CASTPPGTGSQPQHF.

V gene TRBV29-1 combines with J gene TRBJ2-4, with a possible D match to TRBD1 (6 bases). Between the trimmed V and J ends, which lost 2 bases and 0 bases, there was a span of 8 bases. The CDR3 consists of 14 residues. Looked up from germline, CDR1 is SQVTM and CDR2 is ANQGSEA. The CDR3 bases are TGCAGCGTTGAACTCAGGGGAGCCAAAAACATTCAGTACTTC. Protein: CSVELRGAKNIQYF.

This sequence joins TRBV11-3 and TRBJ2-5; weak D call: TRBD1 (6 bases). Trimming pared 3 bases from V and 5 bases from J, leaving 13 bases between. Germline V lookup: CDR1 SGHNT, CDR2 YENEEA. This CDR3 comprises 14 residues. CDR3 coding DNA: TGTGCCAGCAGCTTGGGACACGAGGACGAGACCCAGTACTTC. This sequence encodes CASSLGHEDETQYF.

The chain links TRBV7-2 to TRBJ1-5; 9 positions match TRBD1. The CDR3 totals 19 residues. The V and J ends lost 4 bases and 0 bases, in that order; junction bases with no gene match: 13. Germline assignment: CDR1 SGHTA and CDR2 FQGNSA. The DNA for the CDR3 is TGTGCCAGCAGCTACGGGACCGGGACAGGGAAATATAGCAATCAGCCCCAGCATTTT. As protein: CASSYGTGTGKYSNQPQHF. The variable domain in full, with the rest retrieved from reference TRBV7-2 and TRBJ1-5, is GAGVSQSPSNKVTEKGKDVELRCDPISGHTALYWYRQSLGQGLEFLIYFQGNSAPDKSGLPSDRFSAERTGGSVSTLTIQRTQQEDSAVYLCASSYGTGTGKYSNQPQHFGDGTRLSIL.

CDR3 residues: CASIFSSNQPQHF. CDR3 DNA sequence: TGTGCCAGCATCTTCAGTAGCAATCAGCCCCAGCATTTT. The chain uses TRBV6-5 and TRBJ1-5; the D is unclear. Germline values: CDR1 MNHEY, CDR2 SVGAGI. V gave up 7 bases and J gave up 0 bases, with 7 bases separating them. CDR3 length: 13 residues.

The DNA for the CDR3 is TGTGCCAGCAGCTTAGCGGGACAGCCCACAGATACGCAGTATTTT. This encodes CASSLAGQPTDTQYF. This chain connects TRBV7-2 to TRBJ2-3, with 7 bases aligning to TRBD1. Germline V gene lookup returns CDR1 SGHTA and CDR2 FQGNSA. J was trimmed by 2 bases and V by 0 bases; bases with no gene match: 2. The CDR3 is 15 amino acids.

The CDR3 sequence: CASRGGATGYTF. The CDR3 DNA is TGTGCCAGCAGGGGAGGGGCGACGGGCTACACCTTC. The rearrangement uses TRBV2 and TRBJ1-2; weak D call: TRBD1 (5 bases). CDR1 is SNHLY, CDR2 FYNNEI, per germline. The CDR3 sequence is 12 residues long. Trimming took off 6 bases at V and 8 bases at J, with 13 bases between the two ends.

The chain carries TRBV19 and TRBJ1-6; D is possibly TRBD1 (6 bases). The CDR3 length is 14 residues. V lost 5 bases and J 8 bases, leaving 13 bases between the germline ends. Germline assignment: CDR1 LNHDA and CDR2 SQIVND (reference sequence). The CDR3 region is CASSPRQEYSPLHF. The DNA of the CDR3 is TGTGCCAGTAGTCCCCGACAGGAGTATTCACCCCTCCACTTT. Full variable domain (missing parts from reference TRBV19 and TRBJ1-6): DGGITQSPKYLFRKEGQNVTLSCEQNLNHDAMYWYRQDPGQGLRLIYYSQIVNDFQKGDIAEGYSVSREKKESFPLTVTSAQKNPTAFYLCASSPRQEYSPLHFGNGTRLTVT.